This T cell receptor beta chain derives from a study of neurological immune-mediated disorders. The study, taken as a whole, reports: No CDR3 amino acid sequences recurred among expanded clones across subjects, suggesting private repertoires in all groups. While HTLV-1-associated myelopathy showed the greatest TCR clonal expansion, multiple sclerosis showed the least, falling below healthy controls.

The germline V gene has CDR1 SGDLS and CDR2 YYNGEE. This CDR3 spans 14 amino acids. Synthesis of cDNA was accomplished via 5'RACE employing 10-nucleotide random UMIs. MiXCR was run by TCRdb on the 5' RACE reads, yielding one entry per CDR3 protein. The sample gives about 59,000 distinct CDR3 sequences, over 9.5% of which show up once; roughly 10% is in the top ten. PBMCs stored at -80 C, 2 million in total, were the source of the unsorted libraries. Points on this clonotype: Its specificity is not known. This may be a read error: a much more frequent sequence differs by one nucleotide.

The chain employs TRBV9 and TRBJ2-7; 7 bases fit TRBD1. What was sequenced was PBMCs. The receptor comes from a woman aged 60 to 75 with HTLV-1-associated myelopathy (HAM/TSP). The CDR3 DNA sequence: TGTGCCAGCAGCGAGGGGGCAGTCCCCTACGAGCTGTACTTC. This gives the protein CASSEGAVPYELYF.